Listed here is a single T cell receptor (beta chain). Here immunoSEQ multiplex PCR was the method, and the copy in TCRdb shows in-frame clones only, minus some. The data contain about 800,000 clones, just over 95% of them singletons. This sample was included in a study of shared clonotypes between healthy human individuals. CD45RO-negative CD8 cells positively selected for CCR7 made up the naive population, which excluded terminally differentiated effector memory CD45RA+ cells. This CDR3 comprises 16 residues. Trimming shortened V by 4 bases and J by 0 bases, and 14 bases separated the two germline ends. Germline V gives CDR1 SGHRS, CDR2 YFSETQ.

The V gene is TRBV5-1, the J gene TRBJ2-1; D is ambiguous. The TCR sequence derives from a man aged 25-45 years in good health. Source material: naive CD8+ T cells sorted from blood. CDR3 coding DNA: TGCGCCAGCAGCCCTACGCAGTCAAGCTCCTACAATGAGCAGTTCTTC. Translation gives CASSPTQSSSYNEQFF.